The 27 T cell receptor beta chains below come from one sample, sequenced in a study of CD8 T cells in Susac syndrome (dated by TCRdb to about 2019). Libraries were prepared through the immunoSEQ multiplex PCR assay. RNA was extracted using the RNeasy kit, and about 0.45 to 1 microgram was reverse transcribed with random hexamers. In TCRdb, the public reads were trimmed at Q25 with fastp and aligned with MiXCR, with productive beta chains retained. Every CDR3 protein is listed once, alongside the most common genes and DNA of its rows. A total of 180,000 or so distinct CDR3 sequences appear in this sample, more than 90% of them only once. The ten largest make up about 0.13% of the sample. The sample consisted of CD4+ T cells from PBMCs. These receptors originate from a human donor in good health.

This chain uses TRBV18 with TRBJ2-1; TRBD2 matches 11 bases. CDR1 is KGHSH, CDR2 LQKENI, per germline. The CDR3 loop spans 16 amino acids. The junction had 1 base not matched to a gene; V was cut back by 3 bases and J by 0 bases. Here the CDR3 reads CASSPGTSGSYNEQFF. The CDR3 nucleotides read TGTGCCAGCTCACCCGGGACTAGCGGCTCCTACAATGAGCAGTTCTTC.

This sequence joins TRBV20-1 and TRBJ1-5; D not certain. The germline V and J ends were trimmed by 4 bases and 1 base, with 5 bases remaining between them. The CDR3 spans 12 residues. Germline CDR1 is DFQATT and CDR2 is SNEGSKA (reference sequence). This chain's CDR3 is CSAMESNQPQHF. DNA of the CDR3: TGCAGTGCTATGGAGAGCAATCAGCCCCAGCATTTT.

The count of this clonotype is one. Here the CDR3 reads CSAREDTGSTEAFF. As DNA, the CDR3 is TGCAGTGCTAGAGAAGACACAGGGTCCACTGAAGCTTTCTTT. The chain uses TRBV20-1 and TRBJ1-1; possible D gene TRBD1, 6 bases. The germline CDR1 and CDR2 sequences are DFQATT and SNEGSKA (reference sequence). Trimming removed 0 bases at V and 4 bases at J, with 12 bases between. The CDR3 spans 14 residues.

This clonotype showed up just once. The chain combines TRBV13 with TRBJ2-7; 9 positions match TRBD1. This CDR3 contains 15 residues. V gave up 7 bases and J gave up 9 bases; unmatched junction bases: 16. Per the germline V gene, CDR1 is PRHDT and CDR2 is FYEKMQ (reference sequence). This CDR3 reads CASTFSGQGRIVQYF. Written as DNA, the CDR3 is TGTGCCAGCACCTTTAGCGGACAGGGGAGAATAGTGCAGTACTTC.

CDR3 sequence reads: CASSRPGPTTGFGTEAFF. CDR3 nucleotide sequence: TGCGCCAGCAGTCGCCCAGGGCCTACCACAGGGTTCGGCACTGAAGCTTTCTTT. The genes are TRBV23-1 and TRBJ1-1, with D possibly TRBD1 on 6 matching bases. TRBV23-1 is known as an ORF, though its function is uncertain. The CDR3 sequence is 18 residues long. Trimming pared 4 bases from V and 4 bases from J, leaving 25 bases between.

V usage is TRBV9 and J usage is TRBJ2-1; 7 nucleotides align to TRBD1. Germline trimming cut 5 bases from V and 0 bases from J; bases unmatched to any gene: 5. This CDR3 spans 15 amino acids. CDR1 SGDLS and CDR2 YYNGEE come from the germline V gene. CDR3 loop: CASSPQGDSYNEQFF. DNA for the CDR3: TGTGCCAGCAGTCCCCAGGGGGACTCCTACAATGAGCAGTTCTTC.

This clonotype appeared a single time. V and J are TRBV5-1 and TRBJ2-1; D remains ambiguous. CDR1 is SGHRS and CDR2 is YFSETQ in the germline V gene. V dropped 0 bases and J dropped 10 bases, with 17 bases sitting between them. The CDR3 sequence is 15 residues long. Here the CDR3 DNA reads TGCGCCAGCAGCTTGGCCGGCGTGGGGTTAGGCGAGCAGTTCTTC. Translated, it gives CASSLAGVGLGEQFF.

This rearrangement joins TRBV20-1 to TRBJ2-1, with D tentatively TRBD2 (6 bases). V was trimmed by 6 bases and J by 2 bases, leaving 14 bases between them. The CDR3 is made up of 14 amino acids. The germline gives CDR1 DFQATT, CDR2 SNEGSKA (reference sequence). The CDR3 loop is CSAAVAGPYNEQFF. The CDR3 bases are TGCAGTGCCGCGGTCGCGGGACCCTACAATGAGCAGTTCTTC.

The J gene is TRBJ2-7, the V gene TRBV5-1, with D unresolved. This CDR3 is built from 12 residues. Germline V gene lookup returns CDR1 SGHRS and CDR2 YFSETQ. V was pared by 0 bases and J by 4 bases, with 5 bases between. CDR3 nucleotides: TGCGCCAGCAGCTTGGTTGCGTACGAGCAGTACTTC. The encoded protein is CASSLVAYEQYF.

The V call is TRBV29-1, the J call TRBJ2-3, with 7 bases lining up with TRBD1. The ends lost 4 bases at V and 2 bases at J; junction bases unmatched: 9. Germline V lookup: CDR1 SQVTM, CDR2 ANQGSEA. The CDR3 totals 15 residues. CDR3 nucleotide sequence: TGCAGCGTTGGGGGTCGGGACAGTGCCACAGATACGCAGTATTTT. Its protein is CSVGGRDSATDTQYF.

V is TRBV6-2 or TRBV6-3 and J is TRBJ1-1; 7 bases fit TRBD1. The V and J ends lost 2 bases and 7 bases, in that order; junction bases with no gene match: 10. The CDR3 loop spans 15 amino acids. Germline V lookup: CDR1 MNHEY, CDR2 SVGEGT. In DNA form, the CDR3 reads TGTGCCAGCAGTTACACATTAAGCTCAGGGGGTGAAGCTTTCTTT. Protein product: CASSYTLSSGGEAFF.

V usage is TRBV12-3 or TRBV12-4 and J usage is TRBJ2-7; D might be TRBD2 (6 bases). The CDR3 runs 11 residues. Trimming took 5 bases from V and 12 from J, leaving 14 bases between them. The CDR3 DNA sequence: TGTGCCAGCAGTAACCCGGGAGTTGGGTACTTC. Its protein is CASSNPGVGYF.

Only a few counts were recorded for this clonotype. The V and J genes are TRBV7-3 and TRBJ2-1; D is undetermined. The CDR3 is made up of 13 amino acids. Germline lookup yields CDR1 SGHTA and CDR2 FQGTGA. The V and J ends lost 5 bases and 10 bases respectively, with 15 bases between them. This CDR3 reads CASSQGNTEEQFF. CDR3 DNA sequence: TGTGCCAGCAGCCAAGGAAATACAGAGGAGCAGTTCTTC.

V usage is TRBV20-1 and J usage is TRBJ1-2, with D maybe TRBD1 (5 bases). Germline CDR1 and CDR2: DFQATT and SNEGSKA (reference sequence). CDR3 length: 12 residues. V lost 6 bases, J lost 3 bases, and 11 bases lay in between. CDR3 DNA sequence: TGCAGTGCCGCGGGGGGATACTATGGCTACACCTTC. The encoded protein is CSAAGGYYGYTF.

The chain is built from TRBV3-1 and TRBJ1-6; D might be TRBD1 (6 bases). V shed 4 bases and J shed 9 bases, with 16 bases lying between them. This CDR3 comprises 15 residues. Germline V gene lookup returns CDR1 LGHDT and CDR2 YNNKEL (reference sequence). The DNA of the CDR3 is TGTGCCAGCAGCCTCCTGACAGGAGGCGGTTCACCCCTCCACTTT. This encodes CASSLLTGGGSPLHF.

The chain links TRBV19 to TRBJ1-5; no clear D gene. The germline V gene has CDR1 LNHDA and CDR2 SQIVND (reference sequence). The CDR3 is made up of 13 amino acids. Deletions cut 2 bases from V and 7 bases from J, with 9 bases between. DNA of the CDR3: TGTGCCAGTAGTATAAGGGAAGGGCAGCCCCAGCATTTT. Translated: CASSIREGQPQHF.

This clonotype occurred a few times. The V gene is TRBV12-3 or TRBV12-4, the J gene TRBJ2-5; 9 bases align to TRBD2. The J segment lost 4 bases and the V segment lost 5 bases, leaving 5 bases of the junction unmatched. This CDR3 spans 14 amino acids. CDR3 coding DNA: TGTGCCAGCAGTCTCGCGGGGGGGCGAGAGACCCAGTACTTC. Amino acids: CASSLAGGRETQYF.

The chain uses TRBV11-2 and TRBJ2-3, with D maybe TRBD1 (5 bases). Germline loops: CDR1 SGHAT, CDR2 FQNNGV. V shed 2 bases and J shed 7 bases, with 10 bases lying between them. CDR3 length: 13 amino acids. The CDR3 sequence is CASSLLGQNTQYF. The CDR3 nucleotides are TGTGCCAGCAGCTTACTCGGACAAAATACGCAGTATTTT.

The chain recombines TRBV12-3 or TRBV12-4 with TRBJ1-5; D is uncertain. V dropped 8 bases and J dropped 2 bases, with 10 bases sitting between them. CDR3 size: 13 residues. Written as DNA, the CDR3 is TGTGCCAGCCGTCGGCAGGGCAATCAGCCCCAGCATTTT. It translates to CASRRQGNQPQHF.

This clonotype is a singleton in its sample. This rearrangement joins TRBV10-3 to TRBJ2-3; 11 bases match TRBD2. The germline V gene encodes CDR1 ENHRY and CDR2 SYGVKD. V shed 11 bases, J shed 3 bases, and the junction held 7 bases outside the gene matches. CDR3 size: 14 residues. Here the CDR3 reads CASQTSGETDTQYF. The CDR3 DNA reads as TGTGCCTCGCAGACTAGCGGGGAAACAGATACGCAGTATTTT.

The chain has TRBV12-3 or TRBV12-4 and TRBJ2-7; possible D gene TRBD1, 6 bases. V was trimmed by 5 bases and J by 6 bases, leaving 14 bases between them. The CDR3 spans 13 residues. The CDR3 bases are TGTGCCAGCAGTCCCGGACAGCGATTCGAGCAGTACTTC. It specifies CASSPGQRFEQYF.

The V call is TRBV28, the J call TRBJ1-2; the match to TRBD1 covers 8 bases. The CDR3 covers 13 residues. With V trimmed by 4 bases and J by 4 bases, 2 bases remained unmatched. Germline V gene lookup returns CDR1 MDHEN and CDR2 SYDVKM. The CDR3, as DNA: TGTGCCAGCAGTTCAGGGGGCCCCTATGGCTACACCTTC. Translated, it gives CASSSGGPYGYTF.

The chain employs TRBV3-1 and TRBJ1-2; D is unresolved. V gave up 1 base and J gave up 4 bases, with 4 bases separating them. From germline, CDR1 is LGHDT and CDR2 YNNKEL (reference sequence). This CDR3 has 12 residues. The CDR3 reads CASSQGPYGYTF. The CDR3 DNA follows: TGTGCCAGCAGCCAAGGCCCCTATGGCTACACCTTC. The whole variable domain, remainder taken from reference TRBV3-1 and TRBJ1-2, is DTAVSQTPKYLVTQMGNDKSIKCEQNLGHDTMYWYKQDSKKFLKIMFSYNNKELIINETVPNRFSPKSPDKAHLNLHINSLELGDSAVYFCASSQGPYGYTFGSGTRLTVV.

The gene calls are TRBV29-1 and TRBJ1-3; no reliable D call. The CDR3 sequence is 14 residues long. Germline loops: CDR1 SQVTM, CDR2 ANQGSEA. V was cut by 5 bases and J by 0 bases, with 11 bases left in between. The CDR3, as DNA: TGCAGCGTTAAGGGCAGGCTCTCTGGAAACACCATATATTTT. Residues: CSVKGRLSGNTIYF.

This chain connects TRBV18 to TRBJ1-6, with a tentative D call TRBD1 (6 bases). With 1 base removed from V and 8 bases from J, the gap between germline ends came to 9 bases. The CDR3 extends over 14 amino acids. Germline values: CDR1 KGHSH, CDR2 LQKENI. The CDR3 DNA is TGTGCCAGCTCACCACTGGGGGGCGATTCACCCCTCCACTTT. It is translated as CASSPLGGDSPLHF.

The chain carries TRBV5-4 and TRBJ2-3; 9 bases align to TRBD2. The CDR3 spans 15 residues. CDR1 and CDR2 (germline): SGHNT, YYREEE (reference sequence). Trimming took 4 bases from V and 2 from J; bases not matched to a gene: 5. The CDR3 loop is CASSTGLAYTDTQYF. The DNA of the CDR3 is TGTGCCAGCAGCACGGGACTAGCATACACAGATACGCAGTATTTT.

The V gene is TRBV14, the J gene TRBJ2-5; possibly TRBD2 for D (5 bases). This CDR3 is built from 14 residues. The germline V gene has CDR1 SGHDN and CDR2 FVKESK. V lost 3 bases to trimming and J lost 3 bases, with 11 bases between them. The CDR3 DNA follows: TGTGCCAGCAGCCACGGGGAATCGAAAGAGACCCAGTACTTC. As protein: CASSHGESKETQYF.